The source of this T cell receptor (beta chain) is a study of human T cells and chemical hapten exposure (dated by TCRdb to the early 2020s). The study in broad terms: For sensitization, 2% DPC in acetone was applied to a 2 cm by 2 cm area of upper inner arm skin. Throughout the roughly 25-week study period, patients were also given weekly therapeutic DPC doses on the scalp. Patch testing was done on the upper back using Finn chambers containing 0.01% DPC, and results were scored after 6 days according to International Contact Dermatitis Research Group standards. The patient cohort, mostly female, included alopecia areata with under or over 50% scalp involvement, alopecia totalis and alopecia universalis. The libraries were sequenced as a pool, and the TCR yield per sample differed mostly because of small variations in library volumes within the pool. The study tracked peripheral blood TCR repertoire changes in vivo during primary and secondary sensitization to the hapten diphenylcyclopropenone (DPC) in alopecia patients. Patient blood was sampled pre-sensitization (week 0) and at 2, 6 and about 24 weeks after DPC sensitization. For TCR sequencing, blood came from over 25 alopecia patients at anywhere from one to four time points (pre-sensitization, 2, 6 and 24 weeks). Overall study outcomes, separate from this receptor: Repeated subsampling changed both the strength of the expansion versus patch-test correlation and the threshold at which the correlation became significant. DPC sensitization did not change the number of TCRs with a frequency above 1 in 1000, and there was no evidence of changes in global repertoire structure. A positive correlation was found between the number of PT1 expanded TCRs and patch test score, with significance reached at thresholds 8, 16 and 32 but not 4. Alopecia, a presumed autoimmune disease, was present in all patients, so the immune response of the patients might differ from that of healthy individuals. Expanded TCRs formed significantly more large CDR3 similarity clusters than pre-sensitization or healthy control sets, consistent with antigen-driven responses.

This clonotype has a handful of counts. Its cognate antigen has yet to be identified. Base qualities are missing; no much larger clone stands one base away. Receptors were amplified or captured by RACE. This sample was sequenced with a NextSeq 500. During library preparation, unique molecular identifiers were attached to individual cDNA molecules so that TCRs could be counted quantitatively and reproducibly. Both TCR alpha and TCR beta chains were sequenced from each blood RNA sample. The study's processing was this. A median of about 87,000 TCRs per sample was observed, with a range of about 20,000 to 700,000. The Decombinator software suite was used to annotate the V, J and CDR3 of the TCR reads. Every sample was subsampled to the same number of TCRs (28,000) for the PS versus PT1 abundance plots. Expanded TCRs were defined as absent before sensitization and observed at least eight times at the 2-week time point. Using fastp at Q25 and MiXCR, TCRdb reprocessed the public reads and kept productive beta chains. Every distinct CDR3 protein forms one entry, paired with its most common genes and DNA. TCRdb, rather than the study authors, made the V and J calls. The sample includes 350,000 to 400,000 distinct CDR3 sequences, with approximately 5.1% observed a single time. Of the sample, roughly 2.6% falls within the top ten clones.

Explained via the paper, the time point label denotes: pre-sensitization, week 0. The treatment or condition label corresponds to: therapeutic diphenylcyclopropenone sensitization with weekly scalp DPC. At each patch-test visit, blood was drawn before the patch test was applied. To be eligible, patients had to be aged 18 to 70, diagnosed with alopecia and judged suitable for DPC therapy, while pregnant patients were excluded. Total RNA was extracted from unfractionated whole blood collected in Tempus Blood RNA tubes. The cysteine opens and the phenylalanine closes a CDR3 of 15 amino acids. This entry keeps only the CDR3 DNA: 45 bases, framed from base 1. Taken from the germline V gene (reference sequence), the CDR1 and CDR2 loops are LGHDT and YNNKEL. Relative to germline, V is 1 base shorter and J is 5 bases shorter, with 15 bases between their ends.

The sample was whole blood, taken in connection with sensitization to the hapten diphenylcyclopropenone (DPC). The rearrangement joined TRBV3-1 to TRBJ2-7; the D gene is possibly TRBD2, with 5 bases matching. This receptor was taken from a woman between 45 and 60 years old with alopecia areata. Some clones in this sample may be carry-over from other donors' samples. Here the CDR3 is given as CASSQGRGFGHEQYF. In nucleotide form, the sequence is TGTGCCAGCAGCCAAGGTCGGGGATTCGGCCACGAGCAGTACTTC.